The following is a TCR beta chain sequence with its context. These data originate in a study of OX40 agonist ivuxolimab in advanced cancers. Sequenced by immunoSEQ multiplex PCR; TCRdb stores in-frame clones only, minus some. The sample lists about 110,000 clones, approximately 90% seen once, with roughly 0.66% in the top ten. V shed 3 bases, J shed 1 base, and the junction held 2 bases outside the gene matches. The CDR3 totals 15 residues. Germline V gene lookup returns CDR1 ENHRY and CDR2 SYGVKD. The sequence was collected from an adult with an advanced solid tumor such as melanoma, head and neck, liver or kidney cancer. V and J are TRBV10-3 and TRBJ2-4; 8 bases are shared with TRBD1. The sequences come from CD4+ or CD8+ T cells sorted from blood, collected in a trial of the OX40 agonist ivuxolimab. The CDR3 here is CAISEGDRAKNIQYF. In DNA, the CDR3 is TGTGCCATCAGTGAAGGGGACAGGGCCAAAAACATTCAGTACTTC.